The rows below give T cell receptor beta chains drawn from one sample of a study of blood T cells in healthy people across ages. TCRdb independently ran MiXCR on the 5' RACE reads; one entry per CDR3 protein. The data contain about a million distinct CDR3 sequences, 35% to 45% of them seen just once; the ten biggest clones take up roughly 13%. Material: blood. These receptors were taken from a man aged 18 to 29 in good health. Each CDR3 is given with its conserved first and last residue.

TRBJ2-1 | TRBV4-3 | CASSQGSSRAFF
TRBJ2-7 | TRBV9 | CASSVGDRQNEQYF
TRBJ2-1 | TRBV6-5 | CASSYGGRYNEQFF
TRBJ2-5 | TRBV7-8 | CASSSTVKETQYF
TRBJ1-2 | TRBV7-9 | CASSVGIQRDGYTF
TRBJ2-7 | TRBV27 | CASSFSSGESSYEQYF
TRBJ2-5 | TRBV6-5 | CASSLGLEDSETQYF
TRBJ1-2 | TRBV9 | CASSEPRGQPFYGYTF
TRBJ1-2 | TRBV25-1 | CASSGKQGSNYGYTF
TRBJ2-3 | TRBV2 | CASSLDRPEVADTQYF
- | TRBV7-2 | CASSLMSRGTYEQYF
- | TRBV16 | CASSQYTQSEQYF
TRBJ1-1 | TRBV6-5 | CASSGRDRRNTEAFF
TRBJ2-3 | TRBV25-1 | CASSELGTGATDTQYF
TRBJ2-5 | TRBV7-9 | CASSFVQTDQETQYF
TRBJ2-1 | TRBV12-5 | CASGDDGTGDNEQFF
TRBJ1-5 | TRBV4-1 | CASSQEIPGGADGNQPQHF
TRBJ2-7 | TRBV12-3/TRBV12-4 | CASSPGDRGYEQYF
TRBJ1-2 | TRBV6-5 | CAAAGAVTYGYTF
TRBJ2-7 | TRBV9 | CASSGQGSHNEQYF
TRBJ1-3 | TRBV20-1 | CSAPPAGNSGNTIYF
TRBJ1-6 | TRBV4-3 | CASSQEDQGTPLHF
TRBJ2-7 | TRBV20-1 | CSARDIAPSGDYEQYF
TRBJ2-3 | TRBV5-8 | CASSLESSSGGTDTQYF
TRBJ2-1 | TRBV14 | CASSLFRRDRGLYNEQFF
TRBJ2-1 | TRBV5-1 | CASTPGTANNEQFF
TRBJ2-3 | TRBV7-3 | CASSLKAGGADTQYF
TRBJ1-2 | TRBV7-9 | CASSWAGTADGYTF
TRBJ1-5 | TRBV27 | CASRPRVGGDQPQHF
TRBJ2-3 | TRBV12-3/TRBV12-4 | CASNRLAGTDTQYF
TRBJ2-2 | TRBV6-6 | CASSYREHLRLTGELFF
TRBJ1-2 | TRBV9 | CASSSRAEGYTF
TRBJ2-3 | TRBV5-1 | CASSPLWSSSTDTQYF
TRBJ1-1 | TRBV27 | CASSENDRVNTEAFF
TRBJ2-1 | TRBV20-1 | CSAPRLDGLNEQFF
TRBJ1-5 | TRBV10-3 | CATRLRDNSNQPQHF
TRBJ2-3 | TRBV24-1 | CATSDLTTPGRTDTQYF
TRBJ1-1 | TRBV6-2/TRBV6-3 | CASSVKEYTEAFF
TRBJ2-7 | TRBV14 | CASSRTYHSYEQYF
TRBJ1-2 | TRBV27 | CASRLSKNYGYTF
TRBJ2-1 | TRBV7-9 | CASSALTGPTYNEQFF
TRBJ1-1 | TRBV4-3 | CASSPQAGNTEAFF
TRBJ2-7 | TRBV6-2/TRBV6-3 | CASSKATGGYEQYF
TRBJ1-1 | TRBV6-2/TRBV6-3 | CASSYFGGVEAFF
TRBJ2-1 | TRBV6-1 | CASSAIRTRGLEQFF
- | TRBV12-3/TRBV12-4 | CASSHMLASGGYEQYF
TRBJ1-1 | TRBV6-5 | CASSYQRGVDTEAFF
TRBJ2-7 | TRBV2 | CASSGQGSGYEQYF
TRBJ2-3 | TRBV6-5 | CASSYFITDRRHRDAQYF
TRBJ2-1 | TRBV3-1 | CASSHAITGTELMKQFF
TRBJ1-1 | TRBV20-1 | CSARKPGQANTEAFF
TRBJ1-5 | TRBV20-1 | CSAIVTGRYQPQHF
TRBJ2-7 | TRBV10-3 | CAISNRGDEQYF
TRBJ2-7 | TRBV4-2 | CASSQRLAGSYEQYF
TRBJ2-1 | TRBV5-1 | CASKERTGAYNEQFF
TRBJ2-4 | TRBV4-1 | CASSQVQIKNIQYF
TRBJ2-1 | TRBV5-1 | CASVPQDSPYNEQFF
TRBJ2-2 | TRBV5-1 | CASTPGTGNTGELFF
TRBJ1-1 | TRBV11-2 | CASSLGFGAFF
TRBJ1-5 | TRBV5-6 | CASSLSPEGNQPQHF